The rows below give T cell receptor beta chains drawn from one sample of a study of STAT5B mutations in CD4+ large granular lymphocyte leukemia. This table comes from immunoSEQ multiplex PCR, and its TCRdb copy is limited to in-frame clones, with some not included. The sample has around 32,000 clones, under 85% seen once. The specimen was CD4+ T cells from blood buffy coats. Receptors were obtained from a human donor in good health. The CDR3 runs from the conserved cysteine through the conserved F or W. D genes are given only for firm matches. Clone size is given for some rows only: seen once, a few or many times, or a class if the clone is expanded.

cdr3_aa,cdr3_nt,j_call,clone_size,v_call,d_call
CASSARTSTTGELFF,TGCGCCAGCAGCGCCCGGACTAGTACCACCGGGGAGCTGTTTTTT,TRBJ2-2,NA,TRBV5-1,TRBD2
CASSPSRGDTYEQYF,TGTGCCAGCAGCCCTTCGCGGGGGGACACCTACGAGCAGTACTTC,TRBJ2-7,NA,TRBV5-4,TRBD2
CASSEQGYEQYF,TGTGCCAGCAGTGAACAGGGCTACGAGCAGTACTTC,TRBJ2-7,NA,TRBV6-1,NA
CASSLGQTGPSETQYF,TGTGCCAGCAGCTTAGGTCAGACAGGGCCGTCGGAGACCCAGTACTTC,TRBJ2-5,NA,TRBV11-3,TRBD1
CAIRENTGELFF,TGTGCCATCAGGGAAAACACCGGGGAGCTGTTTTTT,TRBJ2-2,NA,TRBV10-3,NA
CASSQGLTGAAGNTIYF,TGTGCCAGCAGTCAAGGACTGACAGGAGCGGCTGGAAACACCATATATTTT,TRBJ1-3,NA,TRBV2,NA
CATSRDPGDGNTIYF,TGTGCCACCAGCAGAGATCCGGGGGATGGAAACACCATATATTTT,TRBJ1-3,once,TRBV15,NA
CASSPRDPNEQFF,TGCGCCAGCAGCCCCCGGGACCCCAATGAGCAGTTCTTC,TRBJ2-1,NA,TRBV5-1,NA
CASSLSSGEYEQYF,TGTGCCAGCAGCTTATCTAGCGGGGAATACGAGCAGTACTTC,TRBJ2-7,NA,TRBV7-9,TRBD2
CASSYRQATEAFF,TGTGCCAGCAGTTACAGACAGGCCACTGAAGCTTTCTTT,TRBJ1-1,NA,TRBV6-5,NA
CASSIYTASTEAFF,TGTGCCAGCAGTATCTACACAGCCAGCACTGAAGCTTTCTTT,TRBJ1-1,NA,TRBV14,NA
CASRPTGGLYGYTF,TGTGCCAGCAGGCCGACAGGGGGACTTTATGGCTACACCTTC,TRBJ1-2,NA,TRBV2,TRBD1
CASRRDRGPPYNEQFF,TGTGCCAGCAGACGGGACAGGGGGCCCCCCTACAATGAGCAGTTCTTC,TRBJ2-1,NA,TRBV6-6,TRBD1
CASSPRDRGPASGYTF,TGTGCCAGTAGTCCCCGGGACAGGGGGCCTGCGTCGGGCTACACCTTC,TRBJ1-2,NA,TRBV19,TRBD1
CASKYRGANVLTF,TGTGCCAGCAAATACAGGGGGGCCAACGTCCTGACTTTC,TRBJ2-6,NA,TRBV28,NA
CASSWLAAWNEQFF,TGTGCCAGCAGCTGGCTAGCGGCCTGGAATGAGCAGTTCTTC,TRBJ2-1,few,TRBV21-1,NA
CASSVGAGPSVGANVLTF,TGTGCCAGCAGCGTAGGTGCGGGGCCCTCTGTGGGGGCCAACGTCCTGACTTTC,TRBJ2-6,NA,TRBV9,NA
CASSLQGGVGTEAFF,TGCGCCAGCAGCTTGCAAGGGGGCGTTGGCACTGAAGCTTTCTTT,TRBJ1-1,NA,TRBV5-1,TRBD1
CASSLRQGEGEQFF,TGTGCCAGCAGCTTGAGACAGGGTGAAGGTGAGCAGTTCTTC,TRBJ2-1,NA,TRBV5-4,TRBD1
CASSDTGQMDWEQYF,TGTGCCAGCAGTGATACGGGACAGATGGATTGGGAGCAGTACTTC,TRBJ2-7,NA,TRBV6-4,TRBD1
CASSLGAGGDETQYF,TGTGCCAGCAGCTTAGGTGCGGGGGGCGACGAGACCCAGTACTTC,TRBJ2-5,NA,TRBV7-7,TRBD2
CASSGRQGKLETQYF,TGTGCCAGCAGTGGCCGACAGGGGAAATTAGAGACCCAGTACTTC,TRBJ2-5,NA,TRBV6-1,TRBD1
CASSLAGWGAGYTF,TGTGCCAGCAGCTTAGCGGGATGGGGGGCTGGCTACACCTTC,TRBJ1-2,NA,TRBV7-9,NA
CASRLEVAKNIQYF,TGTGCCTCCCGGCTTGAGGTAGCCAAAAACATTCAGTACTTC,TRBJ2-4,few,TRBV19,NA
CASSQASSGGGSRYNEQFF,TGTGCCAGCAGCCAAGCGTCTAGCGGGGGGGGATCAAGGTACAATGAGCAGTTCTTC,TRBJ2-1,NA,TRBV4-2,TRBD2
CAISDGRTNTEAFF,TGTGCCATCAGTGATGGCAGGACGAACACTGAAGCTTTCTTT,TRBJ1-1,few,TRBV10-3,NA
CASSLGQGRGAFF,TGTGCCAGCAGCCTAGGACAGGGAAGAGGAGCTTTCTTT,TRBJ1-1,NA,TRBV28,TRBD1
CASSEGSYNEQFF,TGTGCCAGCAGTGAGGGCTCCTACAATGAGCAGTTCTTC,TRBJ2-1,NA,TRBV6-4,NA
CSVDMTGNEQYF,TGCAGCGTTGATATGACAGGGAACGAGCAGTACTTC,TRBJ2-7,NA,TRBV29-1,TRBD1
CAISDPRTILRGQYF,TGTGCCATCAGTGACCCCCGGACTATACTCCGGGGGCAGTACTTC,TRBJ2-7,NA,TRBV10-3,NA
CASSKGLQGPEAFF,TGTGCCAGCAGCAAAGGACTACAGGGCCCTGAAGCTTTCTTT,TRBJ1-1,few,TRBV21-1,NA
CASSQGGTRGEQYF,TGTGCCAGCAGCCAAGGCGGGACCAGGGGCGAGCAGTACTTC,TRBJ2-7,NA,TRBV14,NA
CASSQTLLEGTEAFF,TGTGCCAGCAGCCAAACATTGCTCGAGGGCACTGAAGCTTTCTTT,TRBJ1-1,NA,TRBV4-2,NA
CASSLAGGMSGANVLTF,TGTGCCAGCAGCTTAGCAGGGGGCATGTCTGGGGCCAACGTCCTGACTTTC,TRBJ2-6,NA,TRBV7-3,TRBD1
CASSPRFTGANQPQHF,TGTGCCAGTAGTCCCAGATTTACGGGGGCAAATCAGCCCCAGCATTTT,TRBJ1-5,NA,TRBV19,NA
CAWRIAGGPREQFF,TGTGCCTGGAGAATAGCGGGAGGGCCGAGGGAGCAGTTCTTC,TRBJ2-1,NA,TRBV30,TRBD2
CASSEFGLAHETQYF,TGTGCCAGCAGCGAGTTCGGACTAGCCCATGAGACCCAGTACTTC,TRBJ2-5,NA,TRBV7-2,TRBD2
CASALAAGGGETQYF,TGTGCCAGCGCACTGGCAGCGGGAGGGGGCGAGACCCAGTACTTC,TRBJ2-5,NA,TRBV18,TRBD2
CASDRGEGYEQYF,TGTGCCAGCGACAGGGGAGAGGGGTACGAGCAGTACTTC,TRBJ2-7,once,TRBV28,TRBD1
CASSRQAGPNTDTQYF,TGTGCCAGCAGCCGTCAGGCGGGTCCTAACACAGATACGCAGTATTTT,TRBJ2-3,NA,TRBV7-6,NA
CASSARGGLEQFF,TGTGCCAGCAGCGCGCGGGGGGGCCTTGAGCAGTTCTTC,TRBJ2-1,NA,TRBV11-3,TRBD2
CASSVTGQTNYGYTF,TGTGCCAGCAGTGTTACCGGACAGACTAACTATGGCTACACCTTC,TRBJ1-2,NA,TRBV6-5,NA
CASRRTSSNEQFF,TGCGCCAGCCGAAGGACTAGCTCGAATGAGCAGTTCTTC,TRBJ2-1,NA,TRBV5-1,TRBD2
CASSKQYQETQYF,TGTGCCAGTAGTAAACAGTACCAAGAGACCCAGTACTTC,TRBJ2-5,NA,TRBV19,NA
CASSLLPGELFF,TGTGCCAGCAGCTTATTACCCGGGGAGCTGTTTTTT,TRBJ2-2,NA,TRBV5-6,NA
CASSPGQSGTDTQYF,TGTGCCAGCAGCCCAGGTCAGTCTGGCACAGATACGCAGTATTTT,TRBJ2-3,NA,TRBV7-9,NA